This T cell receptor beta chain was sequenced for a study of CD4 T cells in relation to SARS-CoV-2 and coronaviruses listed by TCRdb under 2021. At the level of the whole study: Across all 12 patients in the full convalescent cohort, ages ranged from about 21 to 75 years, with a median of 38. A different TCR-beta assay, based on Illumina, was used to sequence expansion assays from other donors in the study. Patient-derived lymphoblastoid cell lines were used to map the HLA restriction of shared crossreactive spike epitopes. Memory CD4+ T cell crossreactivity between SARS-CoV-2 and common cold coronavirus spike proteins was assessed at the TCR clonotype level in the study. The roughly twelve convalescent patients included 8 males and 4 females; two subjects were Hispanic. The Adaptive Biotechnologies TCR-sequencing kit was used to sequence samples from a few pre-COVID donors and the naive versus memory experiments, while other data came from Illumina-based sequencing. General findings and caveats noted by the study authors: Sequencing naive versus memory cells indicated that the assay picks up memory recall responses, not primary responses primed during culture. Because the crossreactivity analysis focused on spike protein, crossreactivity against other viral proteins was not assessed. Because no donor provided both pre-pandemic and post-infection samples, tracing the source of pre-existing responses was limited. Crossreactive clones showed significantly weaker SARS-CoV-2-driven expansion than monoreactive clones, consistent with antigenic imprinting. In roughly two thirds of donors, memory CD4+ clonotypes turned up that crossrecognized SARS-CoV-2 and at least one common cold coronavirus spike. The study was constrained by small numbers of patients and of tested TCRs.

Uncultured naive and memory CD4+ T cell DNA received deep-resolution immunoSEQ TCR-beta sequencing. The authors' pipeline ran thus. During preprocessing, nonproductive sequences were discarded, as were any CDR3s that did not begin with C, did not end with F or W, or were shorter than 7 amino acids. Cultured and uncultured naive and memory CD4+ repertoires were searched for previously identified spike- and CEF-reactive CDR3s. After three terminal residues were trimmed from each end, CDR3 homology was quantified as pairwise Levenshtein distance using the stringdist R package. This is the immuneACCESS table as TCRdb keeps it, with only in-frame sequences that have V and J called. A part of the clones is gone; compared with another copy, unresolved V genes explain less than half, and the rest is unexplained. Clone size and V and J calls were adopted from that table, with D and trimming inferred from the DNA. Counted in this sample were approximately 60,000 clones; around 90% of them appeared once. The top ten clones comprise about 0.4% of the sample.

The CDR3 runs 16 amino acids, cysteine and phenylalanine included. Only CDR3 DNA remains: 48 bases, in frame from the first base. The germline V gene (reference sequence) sets CDR1 to LNHDA and CDR2 to SQIVND. The junction shows trimming of 5 bases on V and 5 bases on J, and the gene matches do not reach 8 bases of it. To separate naive from memory CD4+ T cells, cryopreserved PBMCs first underwent CD4 enrichment and then EasySep naive CD4+ T cell enrichment. Ficoll-Paque PLUS gradient centrifugation was used to isolate PBMCs from either whole blood or leukapheresis product. PBMCs were either cryopreserved at -140°C or used fresh in the expansion assay. The QIAamp Micro DNA Kit was used to extract genomic DNA from the CD4+ T cells. To note about this clone: Its antigen has not been determined. Base qualities are not recorded, but no much larger clone differs from it by a single base.

This sequence originates from an adult with COVID-19. Sequenced: naive CD4+ T cells from PBMCs. This sample's cell subset or site label indicates: naive CD4+ T cells isolated by negative enrichment. The chain uses TRBV19 and TRBJ2-3; 12 of the junction bases match TRBD2. CDR3 reads: CASSPRLAGVEDTQYF. DNA sequence: TGTGCCAGTAGTCCGCGACTAGCGGGAGTAGAAGATACGCAGTATTTT.